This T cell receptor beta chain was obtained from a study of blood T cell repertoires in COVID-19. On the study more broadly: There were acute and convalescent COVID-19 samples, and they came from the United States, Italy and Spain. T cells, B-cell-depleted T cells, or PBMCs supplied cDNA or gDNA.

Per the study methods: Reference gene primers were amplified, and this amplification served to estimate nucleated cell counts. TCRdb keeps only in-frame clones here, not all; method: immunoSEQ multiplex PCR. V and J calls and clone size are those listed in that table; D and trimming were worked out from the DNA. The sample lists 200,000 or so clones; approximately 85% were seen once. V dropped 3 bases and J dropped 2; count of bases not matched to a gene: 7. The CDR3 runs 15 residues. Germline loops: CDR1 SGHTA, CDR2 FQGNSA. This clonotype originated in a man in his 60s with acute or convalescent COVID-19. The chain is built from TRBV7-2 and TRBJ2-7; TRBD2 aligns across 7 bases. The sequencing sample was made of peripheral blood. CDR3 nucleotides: TGTGCCAGCAGCTTGCTAGCGGTTGCAACCTACGAGCAGTACTTC. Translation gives CASSLLAVATYEQYF.